The sequence of this T cell receptor beta chain was determined in a study of T-cell memory formation after mild COVID-19. General study results and limits: Memory cells collected pre-infection included some clones that later responded, suggesting cross-reactive memory joined. Mostly located in CM and EM were contracting CD4+ clones, with contracting CD8+ clones located in EMRA.

The germline V gene has CDR1 LNHNV and CDR2 YYDKDF (reference sequence). V lost 2 bases, J lost 10 bases, and 3 bases stayed unmatched. This CDR3 is built from 13 residues. In this sample, this clonotype turned up a few times. No antigen is known for it. cDNA libraries for TCR alpha and TCR beta, carrying sample barcodes and UMIs, came from 5'RACE with constant-segment primers. Each CDR3 protein is one row after TCRdb ran MiXCR on the 5' RACE reads. The sample has approximately 100,000 distinct CDR3 sequences, 12% seen once. The source material was PBMCs or a T cell subset sorted from them (not recorded which). The chain joins TRBV15 to TRBJ2-1; TRBD1 aligns across 9 bases. This clonotype was obtained from an adult woman who had mild COVID-19 (a few samples of this study predate the infection). Cell type and time point are not known. CDR3: CATSRLDRGEQFF. DNA for the CDR3: TGTGCCACCAGCAGACTGGACAGGGGAGAGCAGTTCTTC.